The 4 T cell receptor beta chains below come from one sample, sequenced in a study of regulatory T cells in long-lasting Graves disease. For TCR beta, libraries came from iRepertoire HTBI primers and Arm-PCR of CDR3 regions. TCRdb itself ran the multiplex PCR reads through MiXCR, one entry per CDR3 protein. The data hold 550,000 to 650,000 distinct CDR3 sequences, with roughly 15% observed a single time. Time point noted: newly diagnosed GD, antithyroid drugs for less than 3 months. With RNA extracted from PBMCs as input, the TCR library was made. The sample was also reused in another study, on T cells in Graves' hyperthyroidism and ophthalmopathy.

The specimen comprised peripheral blood mononuclear cells (PBMCs), sampled at new diagnosis, from a patient treated with antithyroid drugs. The receptors derive from a man between 18 and 29 years old with Graves disease.

The chain combines TRBV20-1 with TRBJ1-6, with unresolved D. With 1 base removed from V and 8 bases from J, the gap between germline ends came to 9 bases. The germline V gene has CDR1 DFQATT and CDR2 SNEGSKA (reference sequence). CDR3 length: 13 amino acids. This CDR3 is CSARAMGDSPLHF. The CDR3 coding sequence is TGCAGTGCTAGAGCGATGGGTGATTCACCCCTCCACTTT.

In its sample, this clonotype was seen many times. The gene calls are TRBV7-8 and TRBJ1-1; a possible D gene is TRBD1 (5 bases). This CDR3 spans 15 amino acids. V was shortened by 3 bases and J by 3 bases, with 14 bases between the two germline ends. Germline V CDR1 and CDR2: SGHVS, FQNEAQ. CDR3 nucleotide sequence: TGTGCCAGCAGCTTGTACGAGGGGTCGGACACTGAAGCTTTCTTT. This sequence encodes CASSLYEGSDTEAFF.

The table lists this clonotype with many counts. The chain links TRBV20-1 to TRBJ2-7, with 7 bases matching TRBD1. There are 15 residues in the CDR3. The J segment lost 4 bases and the V segment lost 2 bases, leaving 11 bases of the junction unmatched. Germline CDR1 reads DFQATT; CDR2 reads SNEGSKA (reference sequence). The CDR3 reads CSARSASGTEYEQYF. The CDR3 DNA reads TGCAGTGCTAGATCCGCTTCCGGGACAGAGTACGAGCAGTACTTC.

The chain employs TRBV29-1 and TRBJ2-7, with TRBD1 matching over 9 bases. The CDR3 runs to 13 residues. The germline V gene encodes CDR1 SQVTM and CDR2 ANQGSEA. Germline trimming cut 7 bases from V and 2 bases from J; bases unmatched to any gene: 6. CDR3 sequence: CSARGTGPYEQYF. In DNA, the CDR3 is TGCAGCGCCCGCGGGACAGGGCCCTACGAGCAGTACTTC.